This TCR beta chain was profiled in a study of OX40 agonist ivuxolimab in advanced cancers. Background for the entire study: Ivuxolimab was an agonistic, fully human IgG2 monoclonal antibody directed against OX40 (CD134), a costimulatory receptor. Intravenous ivuxolimab was administered to patients every 2 weeks at six dose levels: 0.01, 0.1, 0.3, 1.5, 3 and 10 mg/kg. Among the 50 to 55 dose-escalation patients, about 20 had hepatocellular carcinoma, about 15 melanoma, 9 renal cell carcinoma and 9 head and neck cancer. A male proportion of roughly 80% and a mean age of approximately 60 years, ranging from 23 to 79, were recorded for the dose-escalation cohort. Prior anti-PD-1, anti-PD-L1 or anti-CTLA-4 therapy was permitted, and about two fifths of dose-escalation patients had received checkpoint inhibitors. Partial responses occurred in three dose-escalation patients: two with cutaneous melanoma and one with hepatocellular carcinoma. The purpose of peripheral TCRbeta sequencing was to test whether ivuxolimab changed TCR sequence diversity and led to clonal T-cell expansion. The paper reports the monotherapy dose-escalation portion (N of about 51 patients) of the phase I ivuxolimab trial.

Patients with a history of autoimmune disease or receiving systemic immunosuppression were excluded from the trial. Peripheral blood for TCR sequencing was drawn from every dose cohort at baseline, at cycle 4 day 1 and at cycle 7 day 1. The samples were taken from a phase I, first-in-human, multicenter, open-label dose-escalation trial of ivuxolimab. Adults with locally advanced or metastatic melanoma, renal cell, hepatocellular, or head and neck squamous cell carcinoma were enrolled in the trial. Before TCR sequencing, CD4+ T cells and CD8+ T cells were sorted from peripheral blood as separate populations. For this clone: Its antigen is currently not known. Base quality data are lacking; no much larger clone is found one base away.

The full study reports these points: At doses of 0.1 to 3.0 mg/kg, clonal expansion of both CD4+ and CD8+ blood T cells was observed from baseline to week 6. In partial responders in the 0.1-3.0 mg/kg groups, normalized peripheral clonal expansion was found to be among the lowest, especially among CD8+ T cells. After ivuxolimab, expanded clones were on average more numerous among CD8+ T cells than among CD4+ T cells. Antigen specificity was not determined for the clonally expanded peripheral T cells. Low levels of normalized T-cell clonal expansion were also seen in some patients who did not respond.

For sequencing of the TCRbeta CDR3 region, genomic DNA was extracted from the sorted cells. The immunoSEQ Assay was used for sequencing of TCRbeta CDR3 regions. TCRdb stores this immuneACCESS table with in-frame sequences only. Part of the clones is absent; in the studies checked, under half of the shortfall reflects unresolved V genes, and no reason is known for the rest. This sample holds around 72,000 clones; 75% to 85% were observed only once. The top ten clonotypes cover less than 9.5% of the sample. Via the germline V gene (reference sequence), CDR1 is LNHDA and CDR2 SQIVND. There are 17 amino acids in the CDR3, from cysteine to phenylalanine inclusive. Here the CDR3 DNA is all that survives: 51 bases in frame from base 1. Deletion took 3 bases off V and 3 bases off J, with a span of 15 bases between the germline ends.

This sequence was found in an adult with an advanced solid tumor such as melanoma, head and neck, liver or kidney cancer. The source was CD4+ or CD8+ T cells sorted from blood, collected in a trial of the OX40 agonist ivuxolimab. The sequence links TRBV19 to TRBJ2-6; D gene: possibly TRBD2, on 6 matching bases. The CDR3 loop reads CASSIRGTALGANVLTF. At the DNA level, the sequence is TGTGCCAGTAGTATCCGCGGGACGGCACTTGGGGCCAACGTCCTGACTTTC.